These 15 T cell receptor beta chains came from one sample sequenced in a study of sequential checkpoint blockade in melanoma. Produced via immunoSEQ multiplex PCR; TCRdb's table is partial and in-frame only. This table has around 21,000 clones, roughly four fifths appearing once. Specified treatment: randomized to nivolumab then ipilimumab (arm A) or the reverse (arm B). The specimen comprised CD8+ T cells sorted from blood (inferred from file names), sampled from a patient given nivolumab and ipilimumab in sequence. Source of these receptors: a human donor with melanoma.

The chain combines TRBV6-5 with TRBJ1-2; D is unresolved. Germline V gives CDR1 MNHEY, CDR2 SVGAGI. V was cut by 0 bases and J by 7 bases, with 15 bases left in between. The CDR3 extends over 15 amino acids. Here the CDR3 reads CASSYSRLGSAGYTF. CDR3 nucleotides: TGTGCCAGCAGTTACTCGAGGCTCGGTTCGGCTGGCTACACCTTC.

As for this clone: Other DNA sequences within the sample encode an identical CDR3. The chain's CDR3 is CASSHRDRVYEQYF. The CDR3 bases are TGCGCCAGCAGCCACCGGGACAGGGTATACGAGCAGTACTTC. J is TRBJ2-7 and V is TRBV4-3, with 9 nucleotides matching TRBD1. Germline-derived CDR1 and CDR2 are LGHNA and YSLEER. The CDR3 has 14 amino acids. J lost 4 bases, V lost 3 bases, and 4 bases had no gene match.

The J gene is TRBJ2-1, the V gene TRBV7-8; D uncertain. The ends were cut back, 1 base at V and 10 bases at J, with 8 bases in the middle. CDR3 length: 12 residues. CDR1 is SGHVS and CDR2 is FQNEAQ in the germline V gene. As DNA, the CDR3 is TGTGCCAGCAGCTTAGGAGGCTCCGAGCAGTTCTTC. It encodes CASSLGGSEQFF. Full variable domain (rest looked up from reference TRBV7-8 and TRBJ2-1): GAGVSQSPRYKVAKRGQDVALRCDPISGHVSLFWYQQALGQGPEFLTYFQNEAQLDKSGLPSDRFFAERPEGSVSTLKIQRTQQEDSAVYLCASSLGGSEQFFGPGTRLTVL.

The CDR3: CASSEQGWSRTEAFF. CDR3 DNA sequence: TGTGCCAGTAGTGAGCAGGGGTGGTCTCGCACTGAAGCTTTCTTT. The V gene is TRBV19, the J gene TRBJ1-1, with a tentative D call TRBD1 (6 bases). There are 15 residues in the CDR3. Germline V gives CDR1 LNHDA, CDR2 SQIVND (reference sequence). The ends were cut back, 5 bases at V and 4 bases at J, with 17 bases in the middle.

This chain connects TRBV4-3 to TRBJ1-2, with D perhaps matching TRBD1 (5 bases). V lost 0 bases, J lost 4 bases, and 12 bases lay in between. This CDR3 has 15 amino acids. CDR1 is LGHNA, CDR2 YSLEER, per germline. CDR3 loop: CASSQEISQGYGYTF. The CDR3 DNA sequence: TGCGCCAGCAGCCAAGAAATAAGTCAGGGCTATGGCTACACCTTC.

The J gene is TRBJ1-5, the V gene TRBV6-1, with D unresolved. In germline, CDR1 is MNHNS, CDR2 SASEGT. Between the trimmed V and J ends, which lost 2 bases and 2 bases, there was a span of 13 bases. CDR3 size: 16 residues. The CDR3 DNA is TGTGCCAGCAGTGAAAGGGCCGGGAGCGGCAATCAGCCCCAGCATTTT. Its translation is CASSERAGSGNQPQHF.

The chain has TRBV7-8 and TRBJ2-7; 9 bases map to TRBD1. Germline V gene data show CDR1 as SGHVS and CDR2 as FQNEAQ. V lost 4 bases, J lost 3 bases, and 10 bases stayed unmatched. This CDR3 is 16 amino acids long. In DNA, the CDR3 is TGTGCCAGCAGCTCAAGGCCCGGGACAGGGCGCTACGAGCAGTACTTC. This codes for CASSSRPGTGRYEQYF.

The rearrangement joins TRBV7-9 to TRBJ1-1; D not certain. The V and J ends lost 0 bases and 8 bases respectively, with 7 bases between them. CDR3 length: 12 amino acids. From germline, CDR1 is SEHNR and CDR2 FQNEAQ (reference sequence). This chain's CDR3 is CASSLADYEAFF. CDR3 bases: TGTGCCAGCAGCTTAGCAGACTACGAAGCTTTCTTT. Using reference TRBV7-9 and TRBJ1-1 for the parts outside the CDR3, the full variable domain is DTGVSQNPRHKITKRGQNVTFRCDPISEHNRLYWYRQTLGQGPEFLTYFQNEAQLEKSRLLSDRFSAERPKGSFSTLEIQRTEQGDSAMYLCASSLADYEAFFGQGTRLTVV.

This chain links TRBV10-1 with TRBJ2-1, with 11 bases matching TRBD2. This CDR3 comprises 14 residues. The V gene's germline CDR1 is WNHNN and CDR2 SYGVQD (reference sequence). Trimming removed 6 bases from V and 8 bases from J; junction bases left unmatched: 6. The CDR3 nucleotides are TGCGCCAGCAGGGCCACTAGCGGGGGCCATGAGCAGTTCTTC. Translated: CASRATSGGHEQFF.

The chain couples TRBV15 to TRBJ1-1; tentative D call: TRBD1 (5 bases). The V end lost 1 base, the J end lost 3 bases, and 15 bases lay between the germline ends. Germline-derived CDR1 and CDR2 are LNHNV and YYDKDF (reference sequence). The CDR3 runs 16 residues. The CDR3 DNA reads TGTGCCACCAGCAGAGGAGAGGGGAGGGCGGACACTGAAGCTTTCTTT. It translates to CATSRGEGRADTEAFF.

This chain joins TRBV7-2 and TRBJ1-1, with 8 bases lining up with TRBD1. The CDR3 is 14 amino acids. The J segment lost 6 bases and the V segment lost 5 bases, leaving 8 bases of the junction unmatched. Germline loops: CDR1 SGHTA, CDR2 FQGNSA. The chain's CDR3 is CASSTDRASPEAFF. Here the CDR3 DNA reads TGTGCCAGCAGCACGGACAGGGCGTCCCCTGAAGCTTTCTTT.

CDR3 residues: CASSFRLTGPDNEQFF. CDR3 DNA: TGCGCCAGCAGCTTTCGCCTCACAGGCCCCGACAATGAGCAGTTCTTC. V and J are TRBV5-1 and TRBJ2-1; D possibly corresponds to TRBD1 (5 bases). CDR1 is SGHRS, CDR2 YFSETQ, per germline. This CDR3 comprises 16 residues. V lost 2 bases to trimming and J lost 5 bases, with 17 bases between them.

The rearrangement links TRBV5-1 to TRBJ2-1, with D uncertain. CDR3 length: 12 residues. From germline, CDR1 is SGHRS and CDR2 YFSETQ. Trimming took off 4 bases at V and 4 bases at J, with 6 bases between the two ends. Written as DNA, the CDR3 is TGCGCCAGCAGCGGAGCTTACAATGAGCAGTTCTTC. This translates into CASSGAYNEQFF. Looking up the rest from reference TRBV5-1 and TRBJ2-1 gives the full variable domain: KAGVTQTPRYLIKTRGQQVTLSCSPISGHRSVSWYQQTPGQGLQFLFEYFSETQRNKGNFPGRFSGRQFSNSRSEMNVSTLELGDSALYLCASSGAYNEQFFGPGTRLTVL.

By its share, this clone is medium-sized. V usage is TRBV6-1 and J usage is TRBJ1-5; D call uncertain. Germline-derived CDR1 and CDR2 are MNHNS and SASEGT. V was pared by 7 bases and J by 3 bases, with 13 bases between. This CDR3 region has 14 residues. CDR3 sequence reads: CASMDSTYNQPQHF. CDR3 in DNA: TGTGCCAGCATGGACTCCACCTACAATCAGCCCCAGCATTTT.

The CDR3 is CASSLVILAGEYTGELFF. CDR3 bases: TGTGCCAGCAGCTTAGTGATTCTCGCGGGGGAATACACCGGGGAGCTGTTTTTT. The chain joins TRBV7-6 to TRBJ2-2; 7 positions match TRBD2. V shed 1 base, J shed 3 bases, and the junction held 11 bases outside the gene matches. CDR3 length: 18 amino acids. The germline gives CDR1 SGHVS, CDR2 FNYEAQ. Combining the CDR3 with reference TRBV7-6 and TRBJ2-2 gives the whole variable domain GAGVSQSPRYKVTKRGQDVALRCDPISGHVSLYWYRQALGQGPEFLTYFNYEAQQDKSGLPNDRFSAERPEGSISTLTIQRTEQRDSAMYRCASSLVILAGEYTGELFFGEGSRLTVL.